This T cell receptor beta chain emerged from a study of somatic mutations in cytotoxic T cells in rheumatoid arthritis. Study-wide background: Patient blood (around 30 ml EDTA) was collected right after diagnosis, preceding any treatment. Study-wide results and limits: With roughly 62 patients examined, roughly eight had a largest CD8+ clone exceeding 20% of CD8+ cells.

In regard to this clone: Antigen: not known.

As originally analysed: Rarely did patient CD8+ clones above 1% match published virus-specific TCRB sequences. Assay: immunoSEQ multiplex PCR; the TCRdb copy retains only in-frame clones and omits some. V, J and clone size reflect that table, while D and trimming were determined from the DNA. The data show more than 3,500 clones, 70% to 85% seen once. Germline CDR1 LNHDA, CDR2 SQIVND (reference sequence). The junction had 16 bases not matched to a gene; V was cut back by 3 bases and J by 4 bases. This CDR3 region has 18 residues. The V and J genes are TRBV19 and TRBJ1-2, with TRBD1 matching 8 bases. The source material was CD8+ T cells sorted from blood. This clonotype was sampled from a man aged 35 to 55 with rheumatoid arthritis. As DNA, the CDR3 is TGTGCCAGTAGTATGCTACCCGAAACAGGGGGAGCTACCTATGGCTACACCTTC. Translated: CASSMLPETGGATYGYTF.